Described below is a single T cell receptor (beta chain) sequence and its context. Its matching antigen is unknown. This entry comes from a study of T-cell reconstitution after alpha-beta-depleted transplantation in children. Study-level points and caveats: Newly made T cells mostly supplied T-cell counts and diversity one year after transplant. There were some patients whose high TCRbeta diversity at day 60 came from surviving recipient T cells and thymic progenitors. Reportedly, roughly two months post-transplant, alpha-beta T cells arose from several hundred expanded graft clones.

During its preparation, the TCRbeta library received unique molecular identifiers. MiXCR, applied by TCRdb to the PCR reads, yields one record per CDR3 protein. The sample holds over 100,000 distinct CDR3 sequences; around 7.8% are singletons and the top ten take about 16%. V was cut by 5 bases and J by 4 bases, with 12 bases left in between. The CDR3 is 14 amino acids. The germline gives CDR1 SEHNR, CDR2 FQNEAQ (reference sequence). Specimen: PBMCs, collected before TCRalphabeta/CD19-depleted stem cell transplant. This TCR came from a boy younger than 10 with acute lymphoblastic leukemia, due to receive a stem cell transplant. The gene calls are TRBV7-9 and TRBJ1-3; D is unclear. The CDR3 sequence: CASSPRSLGNTIYF. The DNA for the CDR3 is TGTGCCAGCAGCCCCCGGAGCCTAGGAAACACCATATATTTT. Full variable domain (rest looked up from reference TRBV7-9 and TRBJ1-3): DTGVSQNPRHKITKRGQNVTFRCDPISEHNRLYWYRQTLGQGPEFLTYFQNEAQLEKSRLLSDRFSAERPKGSFSTLEIQRTEQGDSAMYLCASSPRSLGNTIYFGEGSWLTVV.